The rows below give T cell receptor beta chains drawn from one sample of a study of blood T cell repertoires in COVID-19. Repertoires were generated with immunoSEQ multiplex PCR, while TCRdb's copy carries only in-frame clones and drops some. The table has over 300,000 clones, around 89% seen once. Specimen: peripheral blood. The receptors stem from a man between 18 and 29 years old with active or convalescent COVID-19. The CDR3 runs from the conserved cysteine through the conserved F or W. Each record gives: D gene, clone size, J gene, V gene, CDR3 DNA, CDR3 protein. A D gene is named only where the DNA matches it firmly. Rows may omit the clone size; those that give it use once, few, many or a size class.

d_gene: .
abundance: .
j_gene: TRBJ1-2
v_gene: TRBV7-4
CDR3nt: TGTGCCAGCAGCTTCATCCAGGGTCTTACCTTAGCTAACTATGGCTACACCTTC
CDR3aa: CASSFIQGLTLANYGYTF

d_gene: .
abundance: .
j_gene: TRBJ2-1
v_gene: TRBV7-9
CDR3nt: TGTGCCAGCAGCCCAAACCTAGAGCAGTTCTTC
CDR3aa: CASSPNLEQFF

d_gene: .
abundance: .
j_gene: TRBJ2-5
v_gene: TRBV5-6
CDR3nt: TGTGCCAGCAGCTTGGGGACTGAGTACCAAGAGACCCAGTACTTC
CDR3aa: CASSLGTEYQETQYF

d_gene: TRBD1
abundance: .
j_gene: TRBJ1-4
v_gene: TRBV19
CDR3nt: TGTGCCAGTAACGACAGGGGTTATAATGAAAAACTGTTTTTT
CDR3aa: CASNDRGYNEKLFF

d_gene: TRBD1
abundance: .
j_gene: TRBJ2-7
v_gene: TRBV7-2
CDR3nt: TGTGCCAGCAGCTTGTCGGACAGGGTCTGGAACGAGCAGTACTTC
CDR3aa: CASSLSDRVWNEQYF

d_gene: TRBD2
abundance: .
j_gene: TRBJ2-2
v_gene: TRBV5-1
CDR3nt: TGCGCCAGCAGCTTGGCGGGGGGGTCCACCGGGGAGCTGTTTTTT
CDR3aa: CASSLAGGSTGELFF

d_gene: .
abundance: .
j_gene: TRBJ2-7
v_gene: TRBV7-7
CDR3nt: TGTGCTAGCAGCCAGGACATAAGCTCCGAGCAGTACTTC
CDR3aa: CASSQDISSEQYF

d_gene: TRBD2
abundance: .
j_gene: TRBJ2-2
v_gene: TRBV5-1
CDR3nt: TGCGCCAGCAGCTTCACGGGACTAGCGGCCCTGATGGGGGCCGGGGAGCTGTTTTTT
CDR3aa: CASSFTGLAALMGAGELFF

d_gene: .
abundance: .
j_gene: TRBJ1-6
v_gene: TRBV15
CDR3nt: TGTGCCACCAGCAGAGTCACAGTTTATAATTCACCCCTCCACTTT
CDR3aa: CATSRVTVYNSPLHF

d_gene: .
abundance: .
j_gene: TRBJ1-4
v_gene: TRBV10-3
CDR3nt: TGTGCCATCAGTGAACCCAGAACTAATGAAAAACTGTTTTTT
CDR3aa: CAISEPRTNEKLFF

d_gene: .
abundance: .
j_gene: TRBJ2-1
v_gene: TRBV12-3/TRBV12-4
CDR3nt: TGTGCCAGCAGTTTTTCTCAGAACAATGAGCAGTTCTTC
CDR3aa: CASSFSQNNEQFF

d_gene: TRBD1
abundance: .
j_gene: TRBJ2-7
v_gene: TRBV30
CDR3nt: TGTGCCTGGGACAGGGGAAATTACGAGCAGTACTTC
CDR3aa: CAWDRGNYEQYF

d_gene: .
abundance: .
j_gene: TRBJ1-5
v_gene: TRBV6-2/TRBV6-3
CDR3nt: TGTGCCAGCAGTTATGGGGGGGGCTGGGGCAATCAGCCCCAGCATTTT
CDR3aa: CASSYGGGWGNQPQHF

d_gene: .
abundance: .
j_gene: TRBJ1-1
v_gene: TRBV9
CDR3nt: TGTGCCAGCAGCGTACGAGGCCAGCGAAGCACTGAAGCTTTCTTT
CDR3aa: CASSVRGQRSTEAFF

d_gene: .
abundance: .
j_gene: TRBJ2-6
v_gene: TRBV7-9
CDR3nt: TGTGCCAGCAGCTTAGGCCGGACAGTAATTCCTGGGGCCAACGTGCTGACTTTC
CDR3aa: CASSLGRTVIPGANVLTF

d_gene: .
abundance: .
j_gene: TRBJ2-3
v_gene: TRBV5-1
CDR3nt: TGCGCCAGCACCCGAGGTGGGGCGCCGGGAGATACGCAGTATTTT
CDR3aa: CASTRGGAPGDTQYF

d_gene: .
abundance: .
j_gene: TRBJ2-5
v_gene: TRBV7-6
CDR3nt: TGTGCCAGCAGCTTGGACAGAGTCCAAGAGACCCAGTACTTC
CDR3aa: CASSLDRVQETQYF

d_gene: TRBD1
abundance: .
j_gene: TRBJ1-1
v_gene: TRBV5-1
CDR3nt: TGCGCCAGCAGCTTGGGGAAACAGGGGGCGACTGAAGCTTTCTTT
CDR3aa: CASSLGKQGATEAFF

d_gene: .
abundance: once
j_gene: TRBJ2-7
v_gene: TRBV7-8
CDR3nt: TGTGCCAGCAGCTTAGCTGGAGGAACGGCATCCTACGAGCAGTACTTC
CDR3aa: CASSLAGGTASYEQYF

d_gene: TRBD2
abundance: .
j_gene: TRBJ2-1
v_gene: TRBV5-1
CDR3nt: TGCGCCAGCAGCTCCTTAGCGGGAGTTGTCTACAATGAGCAGTTCTTC
CDR3aa: CASSSLAGVVYNEQFF

d_gene: TRBD1
abundance: .
j_gene: TRBJ2-1
v_gene: TRBV19
CDR3nt: TGTGCCAGTACCCCCCCGGACAGGGGCTCTCACAATGAGCAGTTCTTC
CDR3aa: CASTPPDRGSHNEQFF

d_gene: TRBD2
abundance: .
j_gene: TRBJ2-5
v_gene: TRBV7-2
CDR3nt: TGTGCCAGCAGCTTAGCCGGGACTAGCGGGACCCTGTCCCAGTACTTC
CDR3aa: CASSLAGTSGTLSQYF

d_gene: .
abundance: .
j_gene: TRBJ2-2
v_gene: TRBV7-2
CDR3nt: TGTGCCAGCAGCTTAGAACTGCATCCTCACACCGGGGAGCTGTTTTTT
CDR3aa: CASSLELHPHTGELFF

d_gene: .
abundance: .
j_gene: TRBJ1-5
v_gene: TRBV2
CDR3nt: TGTGCCAGCAGCCTCTTGGGAGAAAGGTCCGTGGAGCCCCAGCATTTT
CDR3aa: CASSLLGERSVEPQHF

d_gene: .
abundance: once
j_gene: TRBJ1-3
v_gene: TRBV5-1
CDR3nt: TGCGCCAGCAGTTTCGACAACTCTGGAAACACCATATATTTT
CDR3aa: CASSFDNSGNTIYF

d_gene: .
abundance: .
j_gene: TRBJ2-2
v_gene: TRBV9
CDR3nt: TGTGCCAGCAGCGTAGCCCCGGGAGCGGTCCCCGGGGAGCTGTTTTTT
CDR3aa: CASSVAPGAVPGELFF

d_gene: .
abundance: .
j_gene: TRBJ2-4
v_gene: TRBV30
CDR3nt: TGTGCCTGGAGTGCTACCGGGGTCAAAAACATTCAGTACTTC
CDR3aa: CAWSATGVKNIQYF

d_gene: .
abundance: .
j_gene: TRBJ2-7
v_gene: TRBV6-2/TRBV6-3
CDR3nt: TGTGCCAGCAGTTACGGCAGGTACTCCTACGAGCAGTACTTC
CDR3aa: CASSYGRYSYEQYF

d_gene: TRBD1
abundance: .
j_gene: TRBJ1-5
v_gene: TRBV11-2
CDR3nt: TGTGCCAGCAGCCCCGGGACAGAATTCGGTAATCAGGAGCCCCAGCATTTT
CDR3aa: CASSPGTEFGNQEPQHF

d_gene: .
abundance: .
j_gene: TRBJ1-1
v_gene: TRBV2
CDR3nt: TGTGCCAGCAGTGACCAGGGGAACACTGAAGCTTTCTTT
CDR3aa: CASSDQGNTEAFF

d_gene: .
abundance: .
j_gene: TRBJ1-1
v_gene: TRBV11-2
CDR3nt: TGTGCCAGCAGCTTAAGTGGGGGGGTAAACACTGAAGCTTTCTTT
CDR3aa: CASSLSGGVNTEAFF

d_gene: TRBD1
abundance: .
j_gene: TRBJ2-1
v_gene: TRBV5-6
CDR3nt: TGTGCCAGCAGCCCGGGACAGGGAGCCTACAATGAGCAGTTCTTC
CDR3aa: CASSPGQGAYNEQFF

d_gene: .
abundance: .
j_gene: TRBJ2-2
v_gene: TRBV7-6
CDR3nt: TGTGCCAGCAGCCTAAATACGGGGAGCACCGGGGAGCTGTTTTTT
CDR3aa: CASSLNTGSTGELFF

d_gene: .
abundance: .
j_gene: TRBJ1-1
v_gene: TRBV4-3
CDR3nt: TGCGCCAGCAGCCAAGATTTGCGGGCACAGGGGAACACTGAAGCTTTCTTT
CDR3aa: CASSQDLRAQGNTEAFF

d_gene: .
abundance: .
j_gene: TRBJ1-2
v_gene: TRBV27
CDR3nt: TGTGCCAGCAGTTTATCCCGGGATTGGTATGGCTACACCTTC
CDR3aa: CASSLSRDWYGYTF

d_gene: .
abundance: .
j_gene: TRBJ1-2
v_gene: TRBV5-6
CDR3nt: TGTGCCAGCAGCACCGGGGGCTATGGCTACACCTTC
CDR3aa: CASSTGGYGYTF

d_gene: .
abundance: few
j_gene: TRBJ1-4
v_gene: TRBV21-1
CDR3nt: TGTGCCAGCAGCAGACAACCACAGGGGGCTACTAATGAAAAACTGTTTTTT
CDR3aa: CASSRQPQGATNEKLFF

d_gene: .
abundance: .
j_gene: TRBJ2-7
v_gene: TRBV9
CDR3nt: TGTGCCAGCAGCGTAGAGGACAGAACCTACGAGCAGTACTTC
CDR3aa: CASSVEDRTYEQYF

d_gene: TRBD1
abundance: .
j_gene: TRBJ1-4
v_gene: TRBV4-2
CDR3nt: TGTGCCAGCAGCCAACAGGGGGAGGATGAAAAACTGTTTTTT
CDR3aa: CASSQQGEDEKLFF

d_gene: TRBD1
abundance: once
j_gene: TRBJ2-2
v_gene: TRBV11-2
CDR3nt: TGTGCCAGCAGCACGCGACAGGGAAACACCGGGGAGCTGTTTTTT
CDR3aa: CASSTRQGNTGELFF

d_gene: TRBD2
abundance: .
j_gene: TRBJ2-3
v_gene: TRBV5-1
CDR3nt: TGCGCCAGCAGCCTAACTAGCGGGTTCCCCCGTAGCACAGATACGCAGTATTTT
CDR3aa: CASSLTSGFPRSTDTQYF

d_gene: TRBD2
abundance: .
j_gene: TRBJ2-7
v_gene: TRBV6-2/TRBV6-3
CDR3nt: TGTGCCAGCAGTTCCGGGCGGTGGCGGGAGGGCGAGCAGTACTTC
CDR3aa: CASSSGRWREGEQYF

d_gene: .
abundance: .
j_gene: TRBJ2-5
v_gene: TRBV4-3
CDR3nt: TGCGCCAGCAGCCAAGATCCAGGATCCCAAGAGACCCAGTACTTC
CDR3aa: CASSQDPGSQETQYF